The 28 T cell receptor beta chains reported below all come from one sample, sequenced in a study of identical twins. TCRdb re-analysed the 5' RACE reads in MiXCR, keeping a single row per CDR3 protein. The repertoire holds approximately 530,000 distinct CDR3 sequences, with around 24% as singletons. The same specimen was also included in a second study, on yellow fever vaccine responses in identical twins.

The sequenced material came from CD4+ T cells sorted from blood. All receptors come from a woman aged 18-35 years in good health.

CDR3 bases: TGCAGTGCTAGAGAGGGACTAGCGAGAGGTGAGCAGTTCTTC. It specifies CSAREGLARGEQFF. The chain carries TRBV20-1 and TRBJ2-1; 10 positions match TRBD2. The CDR3 runs 14 residues. Germline CDR1 and CDR2: DFQATT and SNEGSKA (reference sequence). J was trimmed by 9 bases and V by 0 bases; bases with no gene match: 5.

This clonotype was found a few times. CDR3 DNA: TGTGCCAGCAGGACGCGGGTAGCGGGAGGATCAAGGGAGCAGTACTTC. Translating it yields CASRTRVAGGSREQYF. V usage is TRBV2 and J usage is TRBJ2-7, with TRBD2 matching over 10 bases. The CDR3 sequence is 16 residues long. Germline trimming cut 6 bases from V and 7 bases from J; bases unmatched to any gene: 15. Per the germline V gene, CDR1 is SNHLY and CDR2 is FYNNEI.

This clonotype has a handful of counts. V and J are TRBV15 and TRBJ1-5, with a possible D match to TRBD1 (5 bases). There are 19 residues in the CDR3. Germline V lookup: CDR1 LNHNV, CDR2 YYDKDF (reference sequence). V was shortened by 0 bases and J by 6 bases, with 24 bases between the two germline ends. CDR3 coding DNA: TGTGCCACCAGCAGAGACCCCAGGTCTAGTACCAGGGCTCCTCAGCCCCAGCATTTT. It encodes CATSRDPRSSTRAPQPQHF.

This clonotype was counted many times. The gene calls are TRBV12-3 or TRBV12-4 and TRBJ1-1; 8 positions agree with TRBD1. This CDR3 has 13 amino acids. The V and J ends lost 4 bases and 4 bases, in that order; junction bases with no gene match: 2. This chain's CDR3 is CASSSTGVTEAFF. The CDR3 DNA reads as TGTGCCAGCAGTTCGACAGGGGTCACTGAAGCTTTCTTT.

In its sample, this clonotype was seen once. The CDR3 coding sequence is TGTGCCAGCCAATCACAGGGGGTAAGCACAGATACGCAGTATTTT. Amino acids: CASQSQGVSTDTQYF. The chain is built from TRBV10-3 and TRBJ2-3; 8 bases align to TRBD1. Germline V lookup: CDR1 ENHRY, CDR2 SYGVKD. This CDR3 is built from 15 residues. V lost 10 bases, J lost 0 bases, and 9 bases stayed unmatched.

This chain's CDR3 is CAIRTGQGGVQYF. As DNA, the CDR3 is TGTGCCATCAGGACAGGACAGGGTGGGGTGCAGTACTTC. V and J are TRBV10-3 and TRBJ2-7, with TRBD1 matching 8 bases. CDR1 and CDR2 from the germline V gene are ENHRY and SYGVKD. The V gene end was trimmed by 6 bases and the J gene end by 9 bases; junction bases not matched to a gene: 10. There are 13 residues in the CDR3.

CDR3 amino acids: CASSLGVPPNNEQFF. CDR3 nucleotide sequence: TGTGCCAGCAGCTTAGGGGTCCCACCGAACAATGAGCAGTTCTTC. The chain joins TRBV7-7 to TRBJ2-1, with D hard to call. The V gene lost 1 base and the J gene lost 5 bases, with 12 bases spanning the gap. This CDR3 spans 15 amino acids. Germline CDR1 SSHAT, CDR2 FNYEAQ (reference sequence).

This rearrangement joins TRBV6-5 to TRBJ1-6; weak D call: TRBD1 (5 bases). The V and J ends lost 2 bases and 8 bases respectively, with 13 bases between them. CDR1 and CDR2 (germline): MNHEY, SVGAGI. The CDR3 has 15 residues. The CDR3 sequence is CASSYRAGRDSPLHF. The DNA of the CDR3 is TGTGCCAGCAGTTACCGGGCAGGGAGGGATTCACCCCTCCACTTT.

In its sample, this clonotype was seen a few times. In nucleotides, the CDR3 is TGTGCCAGCAGCCAGAGGGGATGGGGCACTGAAGCTTTCTTT. Translation gives CASSQRGWGTEAFF. V is TRBV14 and J is TRBJ1-1; tentative D call: TRBD1 (5 bases). CDR1 and CDR2 from the germline V gene are SGHDN and FVKESK. V was pared by 3 bases and J by 4 bases, with 12 bases between. This CDR3 has 14 amino acids.

This clonotype came up a few times. The J gene is TRBJ2-1, the V gene TRBV3-1, with 7 bases fitting TRBD2. This CDR3 contains 16 residues. Germline V gives CDR1 LGHDT, CDR2 YNNKEL (reference sequence). The junction had 11 bases not matched to a gene; V was cut back by 4 bases and J by 5 bases. In DNA form, the CDR3 reads TGTGCCAGCAGCCGCGTGGGCGGGAGCCTTCACAATGAGCAGTTCTTC. It codes for CASSRVGGSLHNEQFF.

The J gene is TRBJ1-5, the V gene TRBV7-2; no definite D call. The CDR3 is 14 residues long. Trimming shortened V by 0 bases and J by 5 bases, and 8 bases separated the two germline ends. Germline CDR1 reads SGHTA; CDR2 reads FQGNSA. The CDR3 bases are TGTGCCAGCAGCTTAGCTTGGACTGATCAGCCCCAGCATTTT. Its translation is CASSLAWTDQPQHF.

This chain joins TRBV24-1 and TRBJ2-1; 7 bases agree with TRBD1. This CDR3 contains 15 residues. Germline trimming cut 1 base from V and 8 bases from J; bases unmatched to any gene: 7. The germline V gene has CDR1 KGHDR and CDR2 SFDVKD. The CDR3 region is CATSDLLTGSDEQFF. The CDR3 DNA reads TGTGCCACCAGTGATTTATTGACAGGGTCGGATGAGCAGTTCTTC.

This clonotype showed up just a few times. This chain joins TRBV16 and TRBJ2-1; 14 bases agree with TRBD2. Unmatched junction bases numbered 8, after V lost 0 bases and J lost 4 bases. The CDR3 extends over 19 amino acids. Germline V gene data show CDR1 as KGHSY and CDR2 as FQNENV. Here the CDR3 DNA reads TGTGCCAGCAGCCAATCTATGGGACTAGCGGGAGCTGCGTACAATGAGCAGTTCTTC. Protein sequence: CASSQSMGLAGAAYNEQFF.

A few counts support this clonotype. The chain joins TRBV29-1 to TRBJ2-1; 9 bases agree with TRBD1. V lost 6 bases, J lost 6 bases, and 6 bases stayed unmatched. Germline CDR1 reads SQVTM; CDR2 reads ANQGSEA. The CDR3 has 13 amino acids. CDR3 sequence: CSVRQGVGNEQFF. The DNA of the CDR3 is TGCAGCGTCCGACAGGGGGTAGGCAATGAGCAGTTCTTC.

The V call is TRBV5-1, the J call TRBJ2-2, with 8 nucleotides matching TRBD2. CDR1 and CDR2 (germline): SGHRS, YFSETQ. This CDR3 spans 15 amino acids. V lost 4 bases to trimming and J lost 5 bases; unmatched junction nucleotides: 7. CDR3 DNA sequence: TGCGCCAGCAGCGGAAATAGCGGGAAGACCGGGGAGCTGTTTTTT. It is translated as CASSGNSGKTGELFF.

This clonotype was seen a few times. The chain couples TRBV10-3 to TRBJ2-5; a possible D gene is TRBD1 (5 bases). The CDR3 covers 16 residues. The ends were cut back, 8 bases at V and 2 bases at J, with 21 bases in the middle. CDR1 is ENHRY, CDR2 SYGVKD, per germline. As DNA, the CDR3 is TGTGCCATCTCCTCCAGGAAGGGAAGGGGTCAAGAGACCCAGTACTTC. This codes for CAISSRKGRGQETQYF.

The CDR3 coding sequence is TGCAGTGCAAGGACTAGCGGGGGGGGGAATGAGCAGTTCTTC. It translates to CSARTSGGGNEQFF. The chain is built from TRBV20-1 and TRBJ2-1, with 15 bases aligning to TRBD2. J was trimmed by 7 bases and V by 6 bases; bases with no gene match: 4. The CDR3 contains 14 residues. The V gene's germline CDR1 is DFQATT and CDR2 SNEGSKA (reference sequence).

V and J are TRBV12-5 and TRBJ2-1; the match to TRBD2 covers 9 bases. The CDR3 sequence is 15 residues long. V dropped 3 bases and J dropped 7; count of bases not matched to a gene: 7. Germline-derived CDR1 and CDR2 are LGHNT and FRNRAP. CDR3 DNA: TGTGCTAGTGGTTTAGTAGCGGGAGTCGAGAATGAGCAGTTCTTC. Translating it yields CASGLVAGVENEQFF.

The DNA of the CDR3 is TGTGCCAGCAGCTTGTCAAGTCGGGGGGGGCCAAGTGAAGCTTTCTTT. Its translation: CASSLSSRGGPSEAFF. This chain connects TRBV5-4 to TRBJ1-1; TRBD1 is a possible D gene (6 bases). The CDR3 sequence is 16 residues long. Germline loops: CDR1 SGHNT, CDR2 YYREEE (reference sequence). Trimming took 1 base from V and 7 from J, leaving 20 bases between them.

The V and J genes are TRBV12-3 or TRBV12-4 and TRBJ1-3, with D tentatively TRBD1 (6 bases). The length of the CDR3 is 17 residues. V dropped 1 base and J dropped 4 bases, with 17 bases sitting between them. The CDR3 spells CASSLVTPGARGNTIYF. In DNA form, the CDR3 reads TGTGCCAGCAGTTTAGTGACCCCAGGGGCGCGCGGAAACACCATATATTTT.

This chain uses TRBV2 with TRBJ2-1, with D perhaps matching TRBD2 (5 bases). From germline, CDR1 is SNHLY and CDR2 FYNNEI. Between the trimmed V and J ends, which lost 10 bases and 0 bases, there was a span of 13 bases. This CDR3 is 14 amino acids long. The CDR3 nucleotides read TGTGCCACCGGACTGTCGGTCTCCTACAATGAGCAGTTCTTC. This gives the protein CATGLSVSYNEQFF. Full variable domain (missing parts from reference TRBV2 and TRBJ2-1): EPEVTQTPSHQVTQMGQEVILRCVPISNHLYFYWYRQILGQKVEFLVSFYNNEISEKSEIFDDQFSVERPDGSNFTLKIRSTKLEDSAMYFCATGLSVSYNEQFFGPGTRLTVL.

This clonotype was detected only a few times. The V gene is TRBV28, the J gene TRBJ2-7, with a tentative D call TRBD1 (6 bases). Per germline, CDR1 MDHEN and CDR2 SYDVKM. The ends were cut back, 5 bases at V and 0 bases at J, with 8 bases in the middle. The CDR3 sequence is 13 residues long. The CDR3: CASSEDSSYEQYV. As DNA, the CDR3 is TGTGCCAGCAGTGAGGACAGCTCCTACGAGCAGTACGTC.

This clonotype was recorded once. A read error may produce the germline difference seen at one junction end. The rearrangement joins TRBV20-1 to TRBJ2-1, with 9 bases lining up with TRBD2. Germline V CDR1 and CDR2: DFQATT, SNEGSKA (reference sequence). The CDR3 spans 16 residues. The CDR3 nucleotides read TGCTGTGCTAGAGAGAAGGCTAGCGGGATCTCTGGTGAGCAGTTCTTC. It yields the protein CCAREKASGISGEQFF.

This clonotype was recorded a few times. The chain is built from TRBV15 and TRBJ2-1, with D uncertain. Trimming removed 1 base at V and 9 bases at J, with 10 bases between. Germline CDR1 LNHNV, CDR2 YYDKDF (reference sequence). The CDR3 runs to 13 residues. The CDR3 DNA reads as TGTGCCACCAGCAGAGGCCCGTCCGCTGAGCAGTTCTTC. This gives the protein CATSRGPSAEQFF. Based on the CDR3 plus reference TRBV15 and TRBJ2-1, the full variable domain is DAMVIQNPRYQVTQFGKPVTLSCSQTLNHNVMYWYQQKSSQAPKLLFHYYDKDFNNEADTPDNFQSRRPNTSFCFLDIRSPGLGDTAMYLCATSRGPSAEQFFGPGTRLTVL.

Only a few counts were recorded for this clonotype. The chain couples TRBV20-1 to TRBJ2-1, with 8 positions matching TRBD2. The J segment lost 0 bases and the V segment lost 2 bases, leaving 6 bases of the junction unmatched. This CDR3 is built from 16 residues. Germline V lookup: CDR1 DFQATT, CDR2 SNEGSKA (reference sequence). CDR3 in amino acids: CSARPTSGPSYNEQFF. The CDR3 region has the DNA TGCAGTGCTAGACCTACTAGCGGACCCTCCTACAATGAGCAGTTCTTC.

This clonotype was seen once. One end of the junction does not line up with germline, which may come from a read error. The rearrangement uses TRBV20-1 and TRBJ2-1; 16 nucleotides match TRBD2. The CDR3 runs to 15 residues. Looked up from germline, CDR1 is DFQATT and CDR2 is SNEGSKA (reference sequence). The chain's CDR3 is CIAKGLAGGSDEQFF. CDR3 DNA: TGCATTGCTAAGGGACTAGCGGGGGGGTCGGATGAGCAGTTCTTC.

This clonotype occurred a few times. CDR3: CASSLRAGVLDEQFF. The CDR3 DNA reads as TGTGCCAGCAGCTTGAGGGCGGGAGTCTTGGATGAGCAGTTCTTC. This chain connects TRBV7-3 to TRBJ2-1, with 7 bases lining up with TRBD2. Germline V gives CDR1 SGHTA, CDR2 FQGTGA. V lost 3 bases to trimming and J lost 8 bases; unmatched junction nucleotides: 10. The CDR3 is 15 residues long.

This clonotype was counted a few times. The chain recombines TRBV20-1 with TRBJ2-7, with D unresolved. V lost 7 bases and J lost 0, with 10 bases in between. Germline V gene lookup returns CDR1 DFQATT and CDR2 SNEGSKA (reference sequence). The length of the CDR3 is 12 residues. CDR3 amino acids: CSVRKASYEQYV. In DNA form, the CDR3 reads TGCAGTGTAAGAAAGGCCTCCTACGAGCAGTACGTC.